This T cell receptor (beta chain) was documented in a study of cytomegalovirus exposure and HLA in healthy donors. The PCR used 60 Vbeta and 13 Jbeta primers. Repertoires were generated with immunoSEQ multiplex PCR, while TCRdb's copy carries only in-frame clones and drops some. The data contain approximately 150,000 clones, about four fifths of them singletons. The CDR3 has 14 amino acids. V was pared by 6 bases and J by 1 base, with 12 bases between. Germline lookup yields CDR1 MGHRA and CDR2 YSYEKL. This sequence was found in a man aged 18 to 30 in good health and CMV-seronegative. The chain carries TRBV4-1 and TRBJ1-1, with D tentatively TRBD1 (5 bases). Sequencing used PBMCs. This CDR3 is CASRNRLKNTEAFF. The CDR3 DNA is TGCGCCAGCAGGAACAGGTTGAAGAACACTGAAGCTTTCTTT.